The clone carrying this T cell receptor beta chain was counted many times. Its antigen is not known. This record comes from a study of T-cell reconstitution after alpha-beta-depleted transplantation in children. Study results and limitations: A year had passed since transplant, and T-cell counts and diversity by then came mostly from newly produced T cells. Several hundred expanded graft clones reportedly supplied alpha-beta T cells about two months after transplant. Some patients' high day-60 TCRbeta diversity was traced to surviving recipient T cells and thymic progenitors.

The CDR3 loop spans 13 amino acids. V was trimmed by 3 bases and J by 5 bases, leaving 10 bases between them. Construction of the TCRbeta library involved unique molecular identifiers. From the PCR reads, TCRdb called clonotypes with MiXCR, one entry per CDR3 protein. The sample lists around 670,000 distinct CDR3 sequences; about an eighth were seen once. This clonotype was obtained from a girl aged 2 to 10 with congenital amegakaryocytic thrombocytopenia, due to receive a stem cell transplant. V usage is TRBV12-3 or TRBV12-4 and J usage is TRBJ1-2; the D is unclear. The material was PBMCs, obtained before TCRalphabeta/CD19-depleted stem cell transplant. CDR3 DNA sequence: TGTGCCAGCAGTTTTAAGTCTTCTTATGGCTACACCTTC. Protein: CASSFKSSYGYTF.